This T cell receptor (beta chain) stems from a study of T cells in localized non-small cell lung cancer. The method was immunoSEQ multiplex PCR; TCRdb's version includes in-frame clones alone and lacks a portion of them. The sample yields about 64,000 clones, 75% to 85% seen once. This clone was counted once. Its specificity is unknown. Regarding the study as a whole: The greatest T cell clonality was found in uninvolved adjacent lung (higher than in tumor). Out of the top 100 tumor clones, a median about 57 were seen in adjacent lung.

Material: PBMCs, obtained before any cancer treatment. This clonotype was sampled from a man aged 35-75 years with stage II lung adenocarcinoma.

CDR3 nucleotides: TGTGCCTGGAGTGTACAAATAGCGGGGAGTGGGGAGCTGTTTTTT. Translation: CAWSVQIAGSGELFF. The J gene is TRBJ2-2, the V gene TRBV30; 8 bases align to TRBD2. CDR1 is GTSNPN and CDR2 is SVGIG in the germline V gene (reference sequence). With 0 bases clipped from V and 8 bases from J, the junction kept 8 bases outside the gene matches. The CDR3 covers 15 residues.